This entry describes one T cell receptor (beta chain). TCRdb keeps only in-frame clones here, not all; method: immunoSEQ multiplex PCR. The table shows approximately 120,000 clones, with around 80% occurring only once. This sample is drawn from a study of blood T cell repertoires in COVID-19. The V gene lost 2 bases and the J gene lost 4 bases, with 11 bases spanning the gap. The CDR3 has 14 residues. CDR1 is SNHLY and CDR2 is FYNNEI in the germline V gene. The clonotype was recovered from a young man with COVID-19, enrolled during active disease. The sequencing sample was made of peripheral blood. V is TRBV2 and J is TRBJ1-2; D is possibly TRBD1 (6 bases). The CDR3 coding sequence is TGTGCCAGCAGTGAATTGAGACAGGCCTATGGCTACACCTTC. Encoded protein: CASSELRQAYGYTF.